The rows below give T cell receptor beta chains drawn from one sample of a study of shared clonotypes between healthy human individuals. The table came from immunoSEQ multiplex PCR; TCRdb's copy has only in-frame clones and leaves some out. The sample lists hundreds of thousands of clones; less than 98% were seen once. The sample taken for sequencing was naive CD4+ T cells sorted from blood. These receptors were taken from a woman aged 25-40 years in good health. Each CDR3 is given with its conserved first and last residue. The order of the fields is V gene, clone size, J gene, D gene, CDR3 protein, CDR3 DNA. D genes are given only for firm matches. Rows give clone size only sometimes, using once, few, many, or a class for an expanded clone.

v_gene: TRBV5-1
abundance: NA
j_gene: TRBJ2-7
d_gene: NA
CDR3aa: CASSLDLYEQYF
CDR3nt: TGCGCCAGCAGCTTGGATCTTTACGAGCAGTACTTC

v_gene: TRBV28
abundance: NA
j_gene: TRBJ1-1
d_gene: NA
CDR3aa: CASSLIRAHPGREAFF
CDR3nt: TGTGCCAGCAGCCTTATTAGAGCACACCCAGGGCGTGAAGCTTTCTTT

v_gene: TRBV9
abundance: NA
j_gene: TRBJ1-2
d_gene: TRBD1
CDR3aa: CASSLGQGADYTF
CDR3nt: TGTGCCAGCAGCCTCGGACAGGGTGCGGACTACACCTTC

v_gene: TRBV6-1
abundance: once
j_gene: TRBJ1-5
d_gene: NA
CDR3aa: CASSPGGGAQPQHF
CDR3nt: TGTGCCAGCAGTCCTGGGGGAGGGGCTCAGCCCCAGCATTTT

v_gene: TRBV28
abundance: NA
j_gene: TRBJ2-7
d_gene: NA
CDR3aa: CASSFHGASFYEQYF
CDR3nt: TGTGCCAGCAGTTTCCACGGGGCTTCATTCTACGAGCAGTACTTC

v_gene: TRBV28
abundance: NA
j_gene: TRBJ2-7
d_gene: TRBD2
CDR3aa: CASSSASGRAYEQYF
CDR3nt: TGTGCCAGCAGTTCTGCTAGCGGGAGGGCCTACGAGCAGTACTTC

v_gene: TRBV2
abundance: NA
j_gene: TRBJ2-5
d_gene: NA
CDR3aa: CASSENLETQYF
CDR3nt: TGTGCCAGCAGTGAAAATTTAGAGACCCAGTACTTC

v_gene: TRBV27
abundance: NA
j_gene: TRBJ2-3
d_gene: TRBD2
CDR3aa: CASSFGLAGPNTQYF
CDR3nt: TGTGCCAGCAGTTTTGGTCTAGCGGGACCGAATACGCAGTATTTT

v_gene: TRBV27
abundance: NA
j_gene: TRBJ2-7
d_gene: TRBD2
CDR3aa: CASSLSGGGYEQYF
CDR3nt: TGTGCCAGCAGTTTGTCCGGGGGAGGGTACGAGCAGTACTTC

v_gene: TRBV6-1
abundance: NA
j_gene: TRBJ1-5
d_gene: NA
CDR3aa: CASSELPGNQPQHF
CDR3nt: TGTGCCAGCAGTGAATTGCCAGGCAATCAGCCCCAGCATTTT

v_gene: TRBV10-1
abundance: NA
j_gene: TRBJ2-1
d_gene: NA
CDR3aa: CASSESLAPTSEQFF
CDR3nt: TGCGCCAGCAGTGAGTCTCTAGCTCCTACAAGTGAGCAGTTCTTC

v_gene: TRBV5-5
abundance: NA
j_gene: TRBJ2-5
d_gene: NA
CDR3aa: CASSVGTQETQYF
CDR3nt: TGTGCCAGCAGTGTCGGGACACAAGAGACCCAGTACTTC

v_gene: TRBV11-2
abundance: NA
j_gene: TRBJ2-7
d_gene: TRBD2
CDR3aa: CASSLGGGTYEQYF
CDR3nt: TGTGCCAGCAGCTTAGGCGGGGGAACCTACGAGCAGTACTTC

v_gene: TRBV4-1
abundance: NA
j_gene: TRBJ1-2
d_gene: TRBD1
CDR3aa: CASSQIGQGPGYTF
CDR3nt: TGCGCCAGCAGCCAGATCGGACAGGGCCCTGGCTACACCTTC

v_gene: TRBV2
abundance: NA
j_gene: TRBJ1-1
d_gene: NA
CDR3aa: CASSQDLRGLVTEAFF
CDR3nt: TGTGCCAGCAGTCAGGACTTAAGGGGCTTAGTCACTGAAGCTTTCTTT

v_gene: TRBV9
abundance: NA
j_gene: TRBJ2-6
d_gene: TRBD1
CDR3aa: CASSVGDRGPLSGANVLTF
CDR3nt: TGTGCCAGCAGCGTAGGGGACAGGGGGCCCCTCTCTGGGGCCAACGTCCTGACTTTC

v_gene: TRBV28
abundance: NA
j_gene: TRBJ2-7
d_gene: TRBD2
CDR3aa: CASSSGTSGIYEQYF
CDR3nt: TGTGCCAGCAGTAGCGGGACTAGCGGTATCTACGAGCAGTACTTC

v_gene: TRBV29-1
abundance: NA
j_gene: TRBJ1-3
d_gene: NA
CDR3aa: CSVVGTSGNTIYF
CDR3nt: TGCAGCGTTGTAGGAACATCTGGAAACACCATATATTTT

v_gene: TRBV6-4
abundance: NA
j_gene: TRBJ1-1
d_gene: TRBD1
CDR3aa: CASSPVGGTGLNTEAFF
CDR3nt: TGTGCCAGCAGTCCTGTGGGGGGGACAGGGTTGAACACTGAAGCTTTCTTT

v_gene: TRBV28
abundance: NA
j_gene: TRBJ1-2
d_gene: TRBD1
CDR3aa: CASSSQGAQYYGYTF
CDR3nt: TGTGCCAGCAGTTCCCAGGGGGCGCAGTACTATGGCTACACCTTC

v_gene: TRBV27
abundance: NA
j_gene: TRBJ2-7
d_gene: NA
CDR3aa: CASSLSRPGPPYEQYF
CDR3nt: TGTGCCAGCAGTTTATCTAGGCCAGGTCCCCCCTACGAGCAGTACTTC

v_gene: TRBV30
abundance: NA
j_gene: TRBJ2-3
d_gene: NA
CDR3aa: CAWSVYEGTDTQYF
CDR3nt: TGTGCCTGGAGTGTATATGAGGGGACAGATACGCAGTATTTT

v_gene: TRBV21-1
abundance: NA
j_gene: TRBJ2-5
d_gene: NA
CDR3aa: CASSKIALRRETQYF
CDR3nt: TGTGCCAGCAGCAAAATAGCGCTTAGGAGGGAGACCCAGTACTTC

v_gene: TRBV10-3
abundance: NA
j_gene: TRBJ1-2
d_gene: NA
CDR3aa: CAISSTGRYGYTF
CDR3nt: TGTGCCATCAGTTCTACAGGGCGCTATGGCTACACCTTC

v_gene: TRBV15
abundance: NA
j_gene: TRBJ1-4
d_gene: NA
CDR3aa: CATSRDRGAEKLFF
CDR3nt: TGTGCCACCAGCAGAGACCGGGGGGCTGAAAAACTGTTTTTT

v_gene: TRBV28
abundance: NA
j_gene: TRBJ1-5
d_gene: TRBD1
CDR3aa: CASSQPGTGRQPQHF
CDR3nt: TGTGCCAGCAGCCAACCCGGGACAGGGAGGCAGCCCCAGCATTTT

v_gene: TRBV28
abundance: NA
j_gene: TRBJ2-3
d_gene: TRBD1
CDR3aa: CASRARTGPTDTQYF
CDR3nt: TGTGCCAGCAGGGCCCGGACAGGGCCCACAGATACGCAGTATTTT

v_gene: TRBV28
abundance: NA
j_gene: TRBJ1-5
d_gene: NA
CDR3aa: CASKWGSRGNQPQHF
CDR3nt: TGTGCCAGCAAGTGGGGCTCTCGGGGCAATCAGCCCCAGCATTTT

v_gene: TRBV30
abundance: NA
j_gene: TRBJ2-5
d_gene: TRBD1
CDR3aa: CAWRYQGVLETQYF
CDR3nt: TGTGCCTGGAGGTATCAGGGGGTCCTAGAGACCCAGTACTTC

v_gene: TRBV5-8
abundance: NA
j_gene: TRBJ1-3
d_gene: NA
CDR3aa: CATLRNTIYF
CDR3nt: TGTGCCACCCTAAGGAACACCATATATTTT

v_gene: TRBV11-3
abundance: NA
j_gene: TRBJ1-2
d_gene: NA
CDR3aa: CASSLGHREDYGYTF
CDR3nt: TGTGCCAGCAGCCTCGGCCACAGGGAGGACTATGGCTACACCTTC

v_gene: TRBV7-9
abundance: NA
j_gene: TRBJ2-7
d_gene: TRBD2
CDR3aa: CASSLAMASGEQYF
CDR3nt: TGTGCCAGCAGCTTAGCGATGGCTAGCGGCGAGCAGTACTTC

v_gene: TRBV7-8
abundance: NA
j_gene: TRBJ2-3
d_gene: NA
CDR3aa: CASSLIARGPTDTQYF
CDR3nt: TGTGCCAGCAGCTTAATCGCGCGGGGCCCCACAGATACGCAGTATTTT

v_gene: TRBV5-1
abundance: NA
j_gene: TRBJ2-1
d_gene: TRBD2
CDR3aa: CASSLGTSGRNEQFF
CDR3nt: TGCGCCAGCAGCTTAGGAACTAGCGGGAGGAATGAGCAGTTCTTC

v_gene: TRBV10-2
abundance: NA
j_gene: TRBJ2-7
d_gene: NA
CDR3aa: CASRANYEQYF
CDR3nt: TGCGCCAGCAGGGCGAACTACGAGCAGTACTTC

v_gene: TRBV27
abundance: NA
j_gene: TRBJ1-2
d_gene: TRBD1
CDR3aa: CASSLGGPLYGYTF
CDR3nt: TGTGCCAGCAGTCTAGGGGGCCCACTCTATGGCTACACCTTC